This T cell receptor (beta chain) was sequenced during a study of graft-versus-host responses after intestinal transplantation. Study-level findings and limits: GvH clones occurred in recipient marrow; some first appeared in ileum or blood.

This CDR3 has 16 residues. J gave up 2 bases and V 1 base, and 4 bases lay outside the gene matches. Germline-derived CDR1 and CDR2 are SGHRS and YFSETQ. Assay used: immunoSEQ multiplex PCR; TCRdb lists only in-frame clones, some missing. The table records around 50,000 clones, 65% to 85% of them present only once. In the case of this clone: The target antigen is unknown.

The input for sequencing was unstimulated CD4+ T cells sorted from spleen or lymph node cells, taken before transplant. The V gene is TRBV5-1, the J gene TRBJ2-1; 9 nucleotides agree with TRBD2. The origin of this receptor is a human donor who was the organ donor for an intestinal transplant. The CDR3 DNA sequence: TGCGCCAGCAGCTTGCTAGGACTAGCGACCTACAATGAGCAGTTCTTC. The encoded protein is CASSLLGLATYNEQFF.